What follows is one TCR beta chain and its context. This entry comes from a study of blood T cell repertoires in COVID-19. The wider study: Sources were T cells, B-cell-depleted T cells, or PBMCs; the material itself was cDNA or gDNA.

Participants spanned ages about 18 to 89 years and resided in roughly 22 US areas. Either two negative PCRs, clearance, or symptom resolution qualified Cohort 3 donors as recovered. Per the original methods: Amplification with reference gene primers provided the estimates of nucleated cell counts. Generated by immunoSEQ multiplex PCR, the TCRdb table keeps only in-frame clones and is missing some. The V and J calls and clone size are taken from that table; D and trimming were inferred from the DNA. The sample has around 150,000 clones, around 84% seen once. Sequencing was carried out using PBMCs or T cells enriched from blood (not recorded which). This clonotype was sampled from a man aged 35 to 55 who had recovered from COVID-19.

CDR3 in amino acids: CASSLAAVPRDTQYF. The DNA of the CDR3 is TGCGCCAGCAGCTTGGCCGCGGTTCCGAGGGATACGCAGTATTTT. This chain links TRBV5-1 with TRBJ2-3; D is ambiguous. Trimming took 0 bases from V and 6 from J, leaving 14 bases between them. Germline CDR1 reads SGHRS; CDR2 reads YFSETQ. The CDR3 is made up of 15 amino acids.